This T cell receptor beta chain is drawn from a study of cytomegalovirus exposure and HLA in healthy donors. V lost 4 bases, J lost 13 bases, and 19 bases stayed unmatched. Germline V gene data show CDR1 as SGHNT and CDR2 as YENEEA. The CDR3 loop spans 17 amino acids. Details on this clone: Antigen: not known.

Study-wide results and limits: Reports credit the classifier with highly specific, highly sensitive diagnosis of cytomegalovirus status.

It was with 60 Vbeta and 13 Jbeta primers that the PCR ran. Only in-frame clones appear in the TCRdb table, and some are missing; sequencing was by immunoSEQ multiplex PCR. The table lists under 200,000 clones, 81% of them singletons. The sequence derives from a woman between 50 and 59 years old in good health and CMV-seronegative. The chain uses TRBV11-3 and TRBJ2-1; TRBD2 matches 10 bases. Material for sequencing was PBMCs. The CDR3 DNA follows: TGTGCCAGCAGCTGGAAGACTAGCGGGCTTAATGATGCTTCACAGTTCTTC. Translating it yields CASSWKTSGLNDASQFF. Full variable domain (outside the CDR3, taken from reference TRBV11-3 and TRBJ2-1): EAGVVQSPRYKIIEKKQPVAFWCNPISGHNTLYWYLQNLGQGPELLIRYENEEAVDDSQLPKDRFSAERLKGVDSTLKIQPAELGDSAVYLCASSWKTSGLNDASQFFGPGTRLTVL.